This T cell receptor beta chain was identified in a study of cytomegalovirus exposure and HLA in healthy donors. This clone is a singleton in its sample. Its specificity is unknown. Clones were read by immunoSEQ multiplex PCR, and TCRdb kept only the in-frame ones, dropping some. The data hold about 71,000 clones, with around 93% observed a single time. Overall study findings and caveats: The authors enumerated roughly 180 TCR beta chains as linked to cytomegalovirus. Some public TCRs appeared in many individuals, while most sequences were rare. The CMV antigen specificity of a few CMV-associated chains was confirmed through in vitro analysis.

Germline V gene lookup returns CDR1 SGHTA and CDR2 FQGNSA. The CDR3 runs to 16 residues. The V gene end was trimmed by 5 bases and the J gene end by 5 bases; junction bases not matched to a gene: 6. The sample was PBMCs. This sequence originates from a woman in her late teens or twenties in good health and CMV-seronegative. The chain joins TRBV7-2 to TRBJ2-5, with 15 bases lining up with TRBD2. The CDR3 is CASSPGTSGRWETQYF. The CDR3 bases are TGTGCCAGCAGCCCGGGGACTAGCGGGAGGTGGGAGACCCAGTACTTC.